The present T cell receptor beta chain was sequenced within a study of graft-versus-host responses after intestinal transplantation. Across the study: After anti-thymocyte globulin induction, recipients took tacrolimus and steroids for about 3 years.

Only in-frame clones appear in the TCRdb table, and some are missing; sequencing was by immunoSEQ multiplex PCR. Of about 120,000 clones detected, about 93% appear once; the ten largest clones hold around 0.12%. Points from the study as a whole: There was an association between peak levels of circulating GvH clones and early post-transplant HvG declines.

This clone was counted a single time. Its antigen is unidentified. V gave up 8 bases and J gave up 6 bases, with 7 bases separating them. This CDR3 spans 10 amino acids. The receptor was isolated from a human donor who received an intestinal transplant. Sample: unstimulated CD4+ T cells sorted from spleen or lymph node cells, taken before intestinal transplant. V is TRBV23-1 and J is TRBJ1-2, with D unclear. TRBV23-1 is an open reading frame whose function is uncertain. The CDR3 bases are TGCGCCAGCTTCAAGGATGGCTACACCTTC. It is translated as CASFKDGYTF.